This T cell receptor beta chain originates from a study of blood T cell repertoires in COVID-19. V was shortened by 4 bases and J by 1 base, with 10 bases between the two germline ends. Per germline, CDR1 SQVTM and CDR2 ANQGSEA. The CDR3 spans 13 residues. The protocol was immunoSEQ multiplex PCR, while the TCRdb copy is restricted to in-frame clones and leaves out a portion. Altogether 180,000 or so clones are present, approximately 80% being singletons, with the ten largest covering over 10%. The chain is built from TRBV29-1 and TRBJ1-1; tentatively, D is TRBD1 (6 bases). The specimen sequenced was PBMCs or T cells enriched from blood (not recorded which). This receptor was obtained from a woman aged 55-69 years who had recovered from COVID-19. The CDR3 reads CSVAGGPNTEAFF. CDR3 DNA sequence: TGCAGCGTTGCGGGGGGCCCGAACACTGAAGCTTTCTTT.